Below are 11 T cell receptor beta chains sequenced from a single sample in a study of cytomegalovirus exposure and HLA in healthy donors. Clones were sequenced by immunoSEQ multiplex PCR, and TCRdb holds only the in-frame ones, with some missing. The table has roughly 300,000 clones, 88% seen once. The sequencing input was PBMCs. The origin of the receptors is a woman between 18 and 29 years old in good health and CMV-seronegative.

The chain uses TRBV19 and TRBJ2-2; no clear D. This CDR3 is 13 amino acids long. Germline CDR1 is LNHDA and CDR2 is SQIVND (reference sequence). The V end lost 4 bases, the J end lost 9 bases, and 12 bases lay between the germline ends. The CDR3: CASSTQPSRELFF. The DNA of the CDR3 is TGTGCCAGTAGTACACAACCGTCTCGGGAGCTGTTTTTT.

The chain recombines TRBV11-2 with TRBJ2-7; D uncertain. Germline CDR1 and CDR2: SGHAT and FQNNGV. V lost 1 base and J 3 bases, leaving 7 bases between the germline ends. The CDR3 sequence is 13 residues long. The CDR3 loop reads CASSLGLDYEQYF. DNA for the CDR3: TGTGCCAGCAGCTTAGGCCTAGACTACGAGCAGTACTTC.

The gene calls are TRBV10-3 and TRBJ2-5; a weak D match, TRBD1 (5 bases). From germline, CDR1 is ENHRY and CDR2 SYGVKD. V was cut by 8 bases and J by 2 bases, with 9 bases left in between. The CDR3 is 12 residues long. CDR3 residues: CAIGAEQETQYF. The CDR3 DNA follows: TGTGCCATCGGGGCAGAGCAAGAGACCCAGTACTTC.

V and J are TRBV18 and TRBJ2-1; 15 nucleotides line up with TRBD2. CDR3 size: 15 residues. Trimming removed 7 bases from V and 7 bases from J; junction bases left unmatched: 5. Germline CDR1 is KGHSH and CDR2 is LQKENI. The CDR3 region is CASFSGTSGRNEQFF. The CDR3 DNA follows: TGTGCCAGCTTCTCCGGGACTAGCGGGAGGAATGAGCAGTTCTTC.

The V and J genes are TRBV9 and TRBJ2-7; 9 positions match TRBD1. The CDR3 is 17 amino acids. The germline CDR1 and CDR2 sequences are SGDLS and YYNGEE. Germline trimming cut 0 bases from V and 6 bases from J; bases unmatched to any gene: 13. The CDR3: CASSVGPRVTDRGEQYF. The CDR3 nucleotides read TGTGCCAGCAGCGTAGGTCCGAGGGTGACGGACAGGGGCGAGCAGTACTTC.

The chain recombines TRBV7-9 with TRBJ2-1; D uncertain. The CDR3 sequence is 12 residues long. Germline V lookup: CDR1 SEHNR, CDR2 FQNEAQ (reference sequence). Trimming stripped 3 bases from V and 2 bases from J, with 2 bases between. CDR3 nucleotides: TGTGCCAGCAGCTTTACCTACAATGAGCAGTTCTTC. Protein product: CASSFTYNEQFF.

This chain links TRBV6-1 with TRBJ1-1; D may be TRBD1 (5 bases). Germline lookup yields CDR1 MNHNS and CDR2 SASEGT. This CDR3 region has 15 residues. V dropped 1 base and J dropped 4 bases, with 13 bases sitting between them. This CDR3 is CASSEGAGGSTEAFF. For the CDR3, the DNA is TGTGCCAGCAGTGAAGGGGCGGGGGGGAGCACTGAAGCTTTCTTT.

The rearrangement joins TRBV28 to TRBJ2-1, with 8 bases matching TRBD2. CDR3 size: 14 residues. J was trimmed by 4 bases and V by 6 bases; bases with no gene match: 5. Germline loops: CDR1 MDHEN, CDR2 SYDVKM. CDR3 bases: TGTGCCAGCAGACTACTAGCGGAATACAATGAGCAGTTCTTC. Amino acid sequence: CASRLLAEYNEQFF.

V gene TRBV7-8 combines with J gene TRBJ2-3, with D perhaps TRBD1 (6 bases). V was cut by 4 bases and J by 0 bases, with 26 bases left in between. The CDR3 extends over 20 amino acids. CDR1 and CDR2 (germline): SGHVS, FQNEAQ. The CDR3 sequence is CASSSPTGIGTEFSTDTQYF. As DNA, the CDR3 is TGTGCCAGCAGCTCCCCCACAGGGATTGGTACCGAATTTAGCACAGATACGCAGTATTTT.

The rearrangement links TRBV25-1 to TRBJ2-5, with a weak D call TRBD1 (6 bases). The CDR3 is 13 amino acids. Germline V gene sequence: CDR1 MGHDK, CDR2 SYGVNS. V was pared by 3 bases and J by 2 bases, with 7 bases between. This CDR3 is CASSEGQQETQYF. The CDR3 bases are TGTGCCAGCAGTGAGGGACAACAAGAGACCCAGTACTTC. Full variable domain (outside the CDR3, taken from reference TRBV25-1 and TRBJ2-5): EADIYQTPRYLVIGTGKKITLECSQTMGHDKMYWYQQDPGMELHLIHYSYGVNSTEKGDLSSESTVSRIRTEHFPLTLESARPSHTSQYLCASSEGQQETQYFGPGTRLLVL.

This clone was seen just once. The rearrangement links TRBV18 to TRBJ2-7, with 9 bases identical to TRBD1. CDR3 length: 15 amino acids. Trimming took 4 bases from V and 2 from J; bases not matched to a gene: 6. CDR1 KGHSH and CDR2 LQKENI come from the germline V gene. The CDR3 reads CASSRAGTGPYEQYF. The CDR3 DNA reads as TGTGCCAGCTCACGCGCCGGGACAGGGCCCTACGAGCAGTACTTC.